The clone carrying this T cell receptor (beta chain) was detected only a few times. The antigen remains undetermined. The junction departs from the called germline gene at one end, perhaps through a read error. Germline V gives CDR1 SGHAT, CDR2 FQNNGV. This CDR3 spans 14 amino acids. From the RT-PCR reads, TCRdb called clonotypes with MiXCR, one entry per CDR3 protein. The sample includes roughly 760,000 distinct CDR3 sequences, about 20% of them seen just once. The sample originates from a study of response to subunit inactivated influenza vaccine. Study observations and caveats: After each seasonal influenza vaccination, few new T cells are recruited, the authors suggested.

The source is a man over 45 who received an inactivated influenza vaccine. The sequences come from PBMCs from blood, collected more than 4 days after vaccination. The chain combines TRBV11-2 with TRBJ1-6; D is ambiguous. The CDR3: CASSQAHYSSPLHF. The CDR3 coding sequence is TGTGCCAGCAGCCAGGCCCACTATAGTTCACCCCTCCACTTT.